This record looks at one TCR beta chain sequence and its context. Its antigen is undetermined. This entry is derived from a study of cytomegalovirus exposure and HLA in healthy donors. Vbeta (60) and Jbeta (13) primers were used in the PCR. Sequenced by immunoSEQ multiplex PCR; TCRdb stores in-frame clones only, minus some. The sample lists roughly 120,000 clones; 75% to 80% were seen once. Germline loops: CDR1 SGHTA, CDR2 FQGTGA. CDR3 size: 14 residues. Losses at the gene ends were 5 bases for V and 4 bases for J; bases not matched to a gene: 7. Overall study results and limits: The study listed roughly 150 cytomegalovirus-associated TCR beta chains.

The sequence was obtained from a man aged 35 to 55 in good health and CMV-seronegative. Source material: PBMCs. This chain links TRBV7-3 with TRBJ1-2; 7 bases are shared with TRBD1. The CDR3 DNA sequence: TGTGCCAGCAGCCAAAGTCGGACAGGCTATGGCTACACCTTC. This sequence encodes CASSQSRTGYGYTF.